This T cell receptor (beta chain) was sequenced in a study of identifying expanded T cells in peripheral blood. Notes on this clone: The target antigen is unknown.

Collection occurred without any documented infections or immune events in donors. V dropped 6 bases and J dropped 7 bases, with 18 bases sitting between them. The CDR3 runs to 13 residues. Germline assignment: CDR1 SQVTM and CDR2 ANQGSEA. Regarding the study as a whole: Across healthy donors, higher total template counts meant significantly greater roughly two-week count variance. Differentially abundant clones: roughly 1.2 between replicates, 16.4 at roughly 15 days, more than 18 at four.

Libraries were prepared by immunoSEQ multiplex PCR; TCRdb keeps only in-frame clonotypes and omits some of them. Here the sample spans about 100,000 clones, about 87% being singletons. The gene calls are TRBV29-1 and TRBJ1-1, with D maybe TRBD1 (6 bases). This receptor was obtained from a person aged 18 to 75 in good health. Sequencing used blood. The CDR3 bases are TGCAGCGTGACCCGGGGGCGCGCGAATGAAGCTTTCTTT. It specifies CSVTRGRANEAFF.